These T cell receptor beta chains were read from a single sample in a study of cytomegalovirus exposure and HLA in healthy donors. The repertoire was sequenced with immunoSEQ multiplex PCR; TCRdb's copy has only in-frame clones and lacks some. Among 200,000 or so clones listed, 82% were seen once. The sample comprised PBMCs. Receptor source: a young woman in good health and CMV-seronegative. Each CDR3 is given with its conserved first and last residue. A D gene is named only where the DNA matches it firmly. Clone size is given for some rows only: seen once, a few or many times, or a class if the clone is expanded.

j_gene: TRBJ1-4; d_gene: NA; v_gene: TRBV7-9; abundance: few; CDR3nt: TGTGCCAGCAGCTTAGCGCGGACAACTAATGAAAAACTGTTTTTT; CDR3aa: CASSLARTTNEKLFF
j_gene: TRBJ2-1; d_gene: TRBD2; v_gene: TRBV27; abundance: once; CDR3nt: TGTGCCAGCAGTCCGGGGACTAGCGGGAGCAATGAGCAGTTCTTC; CDR3aa: CASSPGTSGSNEQFF
j_gene: TRBJ2-6; d_gene: TRBD2; v_gene: TRBV7-9; abundance: NA; CDR3nt: TGTGCCAGCAGCTCGGGACTAGCGGGAGCTGGGGCCAACGTCCTGACTTTC; CDR3aa: CASSSGLAGAGANVLTF
j_gene: TRBJ2-1; d_gene: TRBD2; v_gene: TRBV10-3; abundance: NA; CDR3nt: TGTGCCATCAGTGACCCGCGATCAGCGGGGGAACCCTACAATGAGCAGTTCTTC; CDR3aa: CAISDPRSAGEPYNEQFF
j_gene: TRBJ2-3; d_gene: NA; v_gene: TRBV13; abundance: NA; CDR3nt: TGTGCCAGCAGCAGCCCAGTGGCGGAGGTGGGTCTAGGAGATACGCAGTATTTT; CDR3aa: CASSSPVAEVGLGDTQYF
j_gene: TRBJ2-3; d_gene: TRBD1; v_gene: TRBV2; abundance: few; CDR3nt: TGTGCCAGCAGTGAAGCGGGACAGGGGCCCACAGATACGCAGTATTTT; CDR3aa: CASSEAGQGPTDTQYF
j_gene: TRBJ2-7; d_gene: TRBD1; v_gene: TRBV18; abundance: NA; CDR3nt: TGTGCCAGCTCACTGGGACAGGGGGCTTACGAGCAGTACTTC; CDR3aa: CASSLGQGAYEQYF
j_gene: TRBJ2-7; d_gene: NA; v_gene: TRBV15; abundance: NA; CDR3nt: TGTGCCACCAGCAGTGGACAGCCCCTCGACGAGCAGTACTTC; CDR3aa: CATSSGQPLDEQYF
j_gene: TRBJ1-2; d_gene: TRBD1; v_gene: TRBV27; abundance: NA; CDR3nt: TGTGCCAGCAGCTGGGACAGGGGAAGCAATGGCTACACCTTC; CDR3aa: CASSWDRGSNGYTF
j_gene: TRBJ2-5; d_gene: NA; v_gene: TRBV5-6; abundance: NA; CDR3nt: TGTGCCAGCAGCGCAGAAGAGACCCAGTACTTC; CDR3aa: CASSAEETQYF
j_gene: TRBJ1-2; d_gene: TRBD1; v_gene: TRBV7-3; abundance: NA; CDR3nt: TGTGCCAGCAGCTTAAACCGGGACAGGAACTTCTATGGCTACACCTTC; CDR3aa: CASSLNRDRNFYGYTF
j_gene: TRBJ2-1; d_gene: TRBD2; v_gene: TRBV7-9; abundance: NA; CDR3nt: TGTGCCAGCAGCCTAGTCCAGCGGGGGGTCCGTGAGCAGTTCTTC; CDR3aa: CASSLVQRGVREQFF
j_gene: TRBJ2-7; d_gene: TRBD2; v_gene: TRBV6-5; abundance: NA; CDR3nt: TGTGCCAGCAGGCGGACTAGCTGGGGCTCCTACGAGCAGTACTTC; CDR3aa: CASRRTSWGSYEQYF
j_gene: TRBJ1-6; d_gene: TRBD1; v_gene: TRBV5-1; abundance: NA; CDR3nt: TGCGCCAGCAGCAGGACAGGGGCGGGAAATTCACCCCTCCACTTT; CDR3aa: CASSRTGAGNSPLHF
j_gene: TRBJ1-6; d_gene: NA; v_gene: TRBV7-9; abundance: NA; CDR3nt: TGTTCCAGCAGCCTACACGGGACACAAAATTCACCCCTCCACTTT; CDR3aa: CSSSLHGTQNSPLHF
j_gene: TRBJ2-3; d_gene: TRBD2; v_gene: TRBV10-1; abundance: once; CDR3nt: TGCGCCAGCAGTGAGTCGGGAGGGGCCCGCACAGATACGCAGTATTTT; CDR3aa: CASSESGGARTDTQYF
j_gene: TRBJ2-3; d_gene: NA; v_gene: TRBV29-1; abundance: NA; CDR3nt: TGCAGCGTTGTACCGAATGACTACCTCGAACTAGATACGCAGTATTTT; CDR3aa: CSVVPNDYLELDTQYF
j_gene: TRBJ2-7; d_gene: NA; v_gene: TRBV10-3; abundance: NA; CDR3nt: TGTGCCATCAGGGATGGAGCGGGTGTTGTCCACGAGCAGTACTTC; CDR3aa: CAIRDGAGVVHEQYF
j_gene: TRBJ2-7; d_gene: TRBD1; v_gene: TRBV7-3; abundance: NA; CDR3nt: TGTGCCAGCAGTTACACAGGGGGTGGAGGCTACGAGCAGTACTTC; CDR3aa: CASSYTGGGGYEQYF
j_gene: TRBJ2-1; d_gene: NA; v_gene: TRBV11-2; abundance: NA; CDR3nt: TGTGCCAGCAGCTTAGATCTGGGGCCTAGCGTGAACAATGAGCAGTTCTTC; CDR3aa: CASSLDLGPSVNNEQFF
j_gene: TRBJ2-3; d_gene: TRBD2; v_gene: TRBV7-8; abundance: NA; CDR3nt: TGTGCCAGCAGCTTAGTTACTAGCGGGGTTTCCACAGATACGCAGTATTTT; CDR3aa: CASSLVTSGVSTDTQYF
j_gene: TRBJ2-7; d_gene: NA; v_gene: TRBV7-9; abundance: NA; CDR3nt: TGTGCCAGCAGCTTAGATGCCAGGGACGAGCAGTACTTC; CDR3aa: CASSLDARDEQYF
j_gene: TRBJ1-2; d_gene: TRBD1; v_gene: TRBV2; abundance: NA; CDR3nt: TGTGCCAGCAGTTCCAGGACAGGAGGCTACACCTTC; CDR3aa: CASSSRTGGYTF
j_gene: TRBJ1-1; d_gene: TRBD1; v_gene: TRBV27; abundance: NA; CDR3nt: TGTGCCAGCACCCCGAGGTATCGTTCCGGACAGGCCACTGAAGCTTTCTTT; CDR3aa: CASTPRYRSGQATEAFF
j_gene: TRBJ1-5; d_gene: NA; v_gene: TRBV19; abundance: NA; CDR3nt: TGTGCCAGTAGGTATGGGCAGGGTAGTCAGCCCCAGCATTTT; CDR3aa: CASRYGQGSQPQHF
j_gene: TRBJ2-1; d_gene: NA; v_gene: TRBV19; abundance: NA; CDR3nt: TGTGCCAGTAGTAGCGGAGCCTACAATGAGCAGTTCTTC; CDR3aa: CASSSGAYNEQFF
j_gene: TRBJ1-5; d_gene: TRBD1; v_gene: TRBV6-4; abundance: NA; CDR3nt: TGTGCCAGCAGTGGGAAGGGCAGGGGGCCGAGTCAGCCCCAGCATTTT; CDR3aa: CASSGKGRGPSQPQHF
j_gene: TRBJ1-1; d_gene: NA; v_gene: TRBV30; abundance: few; CDR3nt: TGTGCCTGGAGTTCTGGGGACATAAACACTGAAGCTTTCTTT; CDR3aa: CAWSSGDINTEAFF
j_gene: TRBJ2-1; d_gene: TRBD2; v_gene: TRBV5-1; abundance: NA; CDR3nt: TGCGCCAGCAGCTTACCAAGCGGGGGGGCCAATGAGCAGTTCTTC; CDR3aa: CASSLPSGGANEQFF
j_gene: TRBJ2-2; d_gene: TRBD1; v_gene: TRBV5-1; abundance: NA; CDR3nt: TGCGCCAGCAGCTTTCACAGGGGCAGGAACACCGGGGAGCTGTTTTTT; CDR3aa: CASSFHRGRNTGELFF
j_gene: TRBJ2-2; d_gene: TRBD1; v_gene: TRBV5-1; abundance: NA; CDR3nt: TGCGCCAGCAAGGACAGGGACACCGGGGAGCTGTTTTTT; CDR3aa: CASKDRDTGELFF
j_gene: TRBJ2-7; d_gene: NA; v_gene: TRBV27; abundance: NA; CDR3nt: TGTGCCAGCAGTTCCCCGGCGGTGAGCTCCTACGAGCAGTACTTC; CDR3aa: CASSSPAVSSYEQYF
j_gene: TRBJ1-1; d_gene: TRBD1; v_gene: TRBV6-5; abundance: NA; CDR3nt: TGTGCCAGCAGGCCGGACAGGGCGCAGAACACTGAAGCTTTCTTT; CDR3aa: CASRPDRAQNTEAFF
j_gene: TRBJ2-7; d_gene: NA; v_gene: TRBV21-1; abundance: NA; CDR3nt: TGTGCCAGCATCCGGCAGGAAGGCTACGAGCAGTACTTC; CDR3aa: CASIRQEGYEQYF
j_gene: TRBJ1-2; d_gene: NA; v_gene: TRBV5-1; abundance: NA; CDR3nt: TGCGCCAGCAGCTTGGGGGAGGGGAGTGGCTACACCTTC; CDR3aa: CASSLGEGSGYTF
j_gene: TRBJ2-1; d_gene: TRBD2; v_gene: TRBV5-1; abundance: NA; CDR3nt: TGCGCCAGCAGCAGCGGGGTGGTGGGCAATGAGCAGTTCTTC; CDR3aa: CASSSGVVGNEQFF
j_gene: TRBJ1-3; d_gene: NA; v_gene: TRBV5-1; abundance: few; CDR3nt: TGCGCCAGCAGCTCTGACGGGGACTCTGGAAACACCATATATTTT; CDR3aa: CASSSDGDSGNTIYF
j_gene: TRBJ2-2; d_gene: NA; v_gene: TRBV9; abundance: NA; CDR3nt: TGTGCCAGCAGCGTAGAGGGCGGGGCCAAAGTCACCGGGGAGCTGTTTTTT; CDR3aa: CASSVEGGAKVTGELFF
j_gene: TRBJ1-6; d_gene: NA; v_gene: TRBV6-5; abundance: NA; CDR3nt: TGTGCCAGCAGTTACTCGGAGACAGGTTCGTCCCTCCACTTT; CDR3aa: CASSYSETGSSLHF
j_gene: TRBJ2-5; d_gene: TRBD2; v_gene: TRBV13; abundance: NA; CDR3nt: TGTGCCAGCAGCCTTAGTCCTAGCGGGAGAGGGACCCAGTACTTC; CDR3aa: CASSLSPSGRGTQYF
j_gene: TRBJ2-7; d_gene: TRBD1; v_gene: TRBV11-2; abundance: NA; CDR3nt: TGTGCCAGCAGCTTAGTATATATAGGGGGCAAAAACGAGCAGTACTTC; CDR3aa: CASSLVYIGGKNEQYF
j_gene: TRBJ2-1; d_gene: TRBD2; v_gene: TRBV7-2; abundance: NA; CDR3nt: TGTGCCAGCAGCTTACAGGGCGGGAGTGAGCAGTTCTTC; CDR3aa: CASSLQGGSEQFF
j_gene: TRBJ1-1; d_gene: NA; v_gene: TRBV27; abundance: few; CDR3nt: TGTGCCAGCAGTTCCCGTCGCACTGAAGCTTTCTTT; CDR3aa: CASSSRRTEAFF
j_gene: TRBJ2-7; d_gene: NA; v_gene: TRBV2; abundance: NA; CDR3nt: TGTGCCAGCAACCGGGACTTCTCCTACGAGCAGTACTTC; CDR3aa: CASNRDFSYEQYF
j_gene: TRBJ2-5; d_gene: NA; v_gene: TRBV18; abundance: NA; CDR3nt: TGTGCCAGCTCACCATATGCGGGGTTGGAGGAGACCCAGTACTTC; CDR3aa: CASSPYAGLEETQYF
j_gene: TRBJ2-2; d_gene: NA; v_gene: TRBV6-5; abundance: NA; CDR3nt: TGTGCCAGCAGCTCGGGGGTTATCACCGGGGAGCTGTTTTTT; CDR3aa: CASSSGVITGELFF
j_gene: TRBJ2-3; d_gene: TRBD2; v_gene: TRBV2; abundance: NA; CDR3nt: TGTGCCAGCAGTGAGATTAGCGGGGTACCTAGCACAGATACGCAGTATTTT; CDR3aa: CASSEISGVPSTDTQYF
j_gene: TRBJ1-5; d_gene: NA; v_gene: TRBV2; abundance: few; CDR3nt: TGTGCCAGCAGTCAACAGGGATTGGGTGGCAATCAGCCCCAGCATTTT; CDR3aa: CASSQQGLGGNQPQHF
j_gene: TRBJ2-3; d_gene: TRBD1; v_gene: TRBV9; abundance: NA; CDR3nt: TGTGCCAGCAGCGGACGGACAGGGGCTAGCACAGATACGCAGTATTTT; CDR3aa: CASSGRTGASTDTQYF
j_gene: TRBJ2-2; d_gene: NA; v_gene: TRBV5-6; abundance: NA; CDR3nt: TGTGCCAGCAGCTTGGGGGTAGGGAGGAACACCGGGGAGCTGTTTTTT; CDR3aa: CASSLGVGRNTGELFF
j_gene: TRBJ2-1; d_gene: TRBD2; v_gene: TRBV30; abundance: NA; CDR3nt: TGTGCCTGGAGTCTTAGCGGGAGCTCCTACAATGAGCAGTTCTTC; CDR3aa: CAWSLSGSSYNEQFF
j_gene: TRBJ2-1; d_gene: TRBD2; v_gene: TRBV7-9; abundance: NA; CDR3nt: TGTGCCAGCAGCCAGACTAGCGGGAGGGCCGGGTACAATGAGCAGTTCTTC; CDR3aa: CASSQTSGRAGYNEQFF